These 3 T cell receptor beta chains originate from one sample sequenced in a study of OX40 agonist ivuxolimab in advanced cancers. Generated by immunoSEQ multiplex PCR, the TCRdb table keeps only in-frame clones and is missing some. In the table there are some 39,000 clones, about 81% of which are singletons. The sample in question was CD4+ or CD8+ T cells sorted from blood, obtained in a trial of the OX40 agonist ivuxolimab. The receptors were gathered from an adult with an advanced solid tumor such as melanoma, head and neck, liver or kidney cancer.

The chain couples TRBV10-3 to TRBJ1-1; no clear D. Germline CDR1 reads ENHRY; CDR2 reads SYGVKD. The CDR3 contains 12 residues. V lost 3 bases to trimming and J lost 5 bases, with 7 bases between them. The CDR3 nucleotides are TGTGCCATCAGTGAAAAGGGTACTGAAGCTTTCTTT. Its translation is CAISEKGTEAFF.

The chain links TRBV9 to TRBJ2-1; 9 bases map to TRBD2. CDR3 length: 16 amino acids. V shed 3 bases and J 3 bases; nucleotides not matched to a gene: 7. Germline values: CDR1 SGDLS, CDR2 YYNGEE. The CDR3 region is CASSDRTSERYNEQFF. CDR3 in DNA: TGTGCCAGCAGCGACCGGACTAGCGAACGCTACAATGAGCAGTTCTTC. Using reference TRBV9 and TRBJ2-1 for the parts outside the CDR3, the full variable domain is DSGVTQTPKHLITATGQRVTLRCSPRSGDLSVYWYQQSLDQGLQFLIQYYNGEERAKGNILERFSAQQFPDLHSELNLSSLELGDSALYFCASSDRTSERYNEQFFGPGTRLTVL.

The chain carries TRBV5-1 and TRBJ2-3; D remains unclear. V lost 4 bases, J lost 2 bases, and 8 bases lay in between. CDR1 is SGHRS, CDR2 YFSETQ, per germline. This CDR3 is built from 13 residues. CDR3 in amino acids: CASSARTTDTQYF. The DNA of the CDR3 is TGCGCCAGCAGCGCCCGAACCACAGATACGCAGTATTTT.